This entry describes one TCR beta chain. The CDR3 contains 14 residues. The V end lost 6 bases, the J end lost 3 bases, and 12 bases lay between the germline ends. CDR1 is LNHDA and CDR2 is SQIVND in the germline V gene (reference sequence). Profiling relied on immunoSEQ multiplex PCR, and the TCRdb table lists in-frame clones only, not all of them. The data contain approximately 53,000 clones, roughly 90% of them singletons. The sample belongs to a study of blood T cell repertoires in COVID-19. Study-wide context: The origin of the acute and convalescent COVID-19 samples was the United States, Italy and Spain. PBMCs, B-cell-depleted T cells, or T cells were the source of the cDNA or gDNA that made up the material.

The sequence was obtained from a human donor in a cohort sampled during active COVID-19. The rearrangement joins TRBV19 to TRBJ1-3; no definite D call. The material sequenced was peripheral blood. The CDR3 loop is CASSFGSSGNTIYF. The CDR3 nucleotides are TGTGCCAGTAGCTTTGGGAGCAGTGGAAACACCATATATTTT.